One and the same sample provided the 17 T cell receptor beta chains below, sequenced in a study of cytomegalovirus exposure and HLA in healthy donors. The PCR employed 60 Vbeta primers together with 13 Jbeta primers. Sequencing was performed with immunoSEQ multiplex PCR; in TCRdb, only in-frame clones are kept and a portion is missing. The data hold 100,000 to 150,000 clones, with over 9.5% observed a single time. The sample comprised PBMCs. All receptors derive from a woman aged 18-29 years in good health and CMV-seropositive.

A word on this clone: Other DNA sequences in the same sample also yield this CDR3. The J gene is TRBJ2-7, the V gene TRBV28, with 8 bases identical to TRBD1. The germline V gene has CDR1 MDHEN and CDR2 SYDVKM. The CDR3 is 15 amino acids. Trimming took 6 bases from V and 3 from J; bases not matched to a gene: 10. Here the CDR3 DNA reads TGTGCCAGCAGCTCCCCAGGACAGGGCGTCTACGAGCAGTACTTC. Amino acid sequence: CASSSPGQGVYEQYF. The whole variable domain, remainder taken from reference TRBV28 and TRBJ2-7, is DVKVTQSSRYLVKRTGEKVFLECVQDMDHENMFWYRQDPGLGLRLIYFSYDVKMKEKGDIPEGYSVSREKKERFSLILESASTNQTSMYLCASSSPGQGVYEQYFGPGTRLTVT.

This clone was counted only a few times. V and J are TRBV28 and TRBJ1-1; no clear D. CDR1 and CDR2 (germline): MDHEN, SYDVKM. Trimming removed 3 bases from V and 4 bases from J, with 18 bases in between. The CDR3 has 16 amino acids. CDR3 amino acids: CASSLVSGRLLTEAFF. CDR3 nucleotide sequence: TGTGCCAGCAGTTTGGTCAGCGGGCGGTTACTCACTGAAGCTTTCTTT.

V and J are TRBV30 and TRBJ1-5, with D tentatively TRBD1 (5 bases). Trimming cost V 1 base and J 0 bases, with 10 bases left between them. The CDR3 is 15 amino acids. Looked up from germline, CDR1 is GTSNPN and CDR2 is SVGIG (reference sequence). The CDR3 here is CAWSEGEASNQPQHF. CDR3 nucleotide sequence: TGTGCCTGGAGTGAAGGGGAGGCTAGCAATCAGCCCCAGCATTTT.

The chain employs TRBV6-5 and TRBJ2-1; 7 nucleotides agree with TRBD2. The CDR3 is 16 amino acids. Germline values: CDR1 MNHEY, CDR2 SVGAGI. J gave up 3 bases and V 4 bases, and 9 bases lay outside the gene matches. CDR3 in amino acids: CASSSSAGVGYNEQFF. In DNA, the CDR3 is TGTGCCAGCAGTTCAAGTGCGGGAGTTGGCTACAATGAGCAGTTCTTC.

This clone has more than one count but fewer than ten. This rearrangement joins TRBV30 to TRBJ1-2; D perhaps matches TRBD1 (6 bases). CDR1 and CDR2 from the germline V gene are GTSNPN and SVGIG (reference sequence). This CDR3 spans 13 amino acids. V was pared by 0 bases and J by 6 bases, with 11 bases between. The CDR3 nucleotides read TGTGCCTGGAGTGTACTGGCAGGGGATGGCTACACCTTC. It encodes CAWSVLAGDGYTF.

The chain employs TRBV18 and TRBJ2-5; D might be TRBD1 (6 bases). Germline loops: CDR1 KGHSH, CDR2 LQKENI. This CDR3 contains 14 residues. V dropped 3 bases and J dropped 4 bases, with 12 bases sitting between them. The CDR3 DNA is TGTGCCAGCTCACCCCAGGGGCCCCCAGAGACCCAGTACTTC. Protein: CASSPQGPPETQYF.

This clone has a handful of counts. The chain has TRBV27 and TRBJ1-5; 7 positions match TRBD1. V trimming: 6 bases; J trimming: 1 base; junction bases outside the gene matches: 3. CDR3 size: 14 residues. Germline CDR1 and CDR2: MNHEY and SMNVEV (reference sequence). Here the CDR3 DNA reads TGTGCCAGCAGGACAGGGTCGAGCAATCAGCCCCAGCATTTT. Its protein is CASRTGSSNQPQHF.

This clone was picked up a small number of times. The rearrangement links TRBV5-1 to TRBJ2-7; 11 bases are a match to TRBD2. Germline trimming cut 3 bases from V and 5 bases from J; bases unmatched to any gene: 7. CDR1 SGHRS and CDR2 YFSETQ come from the germline V gene. The CDR3 length is 15 residues. This chain's CDR3 is CASSWTGTSGDEQYF. DNA for the CDR3: TGCGCCAGCAGCTGGACCGGGACTAGCGGAGACGAGCAGTACTTC.

In this sample, this clone turned up many times. The chain carries TRBV6-1 and TRBJ1-5; D ambiguous. V shed 1 base and J shed 6 bases, with 7 bases lying between them. CDR1 is MNHNS and CDR2 is SASEGT in the germline V gene. The CDR3 loop spans 13 amino acids. The CDR3: CASSEGGLQPQHF. In nucleotides, the CDR3 is TGTGCCAGCAGTGAAGGAGGGCTTCAGCCCCAGCATTTT.

This clone occurred a few times. The J gene is TRBJ2-7, the V gene TRBV5-4; the D gene is possibly TRBD2 (6 bases). With 1 base removed from V and 3 bases from J, the gap between germline ends came to 14 bases. CDR3 length: 15 residues. CDR1 and CDR2 from the germline V gene are SGHNT and YYREEE (reference sequence). This CDR3 reads CASSLFGGISYEQYF. In DNA, the CDR3 is TGTGCCAGCAGCTTGTTTGGCGGGATAAGCTACGAGCAGTACTTC.

This clone has more than one count but fewer than ten. The chain couples TRBV28 to TRBJ2-5; the match to TRBD2 covers 10 bases. Germline loops: CDR1 MDHEN, CDR2 SYDVKM. The V segment lost 1 base and the J segment 2 bases; nucleotides outside the gene matches: 1. This CDR3 has 15 residues. The CDR3 DNA reads as TGTGCCAGCAGTTTATTACTAGCGGGGCAAGAGACCCAGTACTTC. Amino acid sequence: CASSLLLAGQETQYF.

This clone was observed a handful of times. The CDR3 here is CASSLDRGPIGAFF. For the CDR3, the DNA is TGTGCCAGCTCCCTAGACAGGGGTCCAATCGGGGCTTTCTTT. The V call is TRBV18, the J call TRBJ1-1; 8 bases map to TRBD1. The CDR3 extends over 14 amino acids. Germline V gene lookup returns CDR1 KGHSH and CDR2 LQKENI. The V and J ends lost 6 bases and 11 bases, in that order; junction bases with no gene match: 14. Full variable domain (outside the CDR3, taken from reference TRBV18 and TRBJ1-1): NAGVMQNPRHLVRRRGQEARLRCSPMKGHSHVYWYRQLPEEGLKFMVYLQKENIIDESGMPKERFSAEFPKEGPSILRIQQVVRGDSAAYFCASSLDRGPIGAFFGQGTRLTVV.

The chain is built from TRBV11-2 and TRBJ2-1; D unclear. Trimming removed 3 bases from V and 2 bases from J, with 14 bases in between. CDR3 length equals 16 residues. Per the germline V gene, CDR1 is SGHAT and CDR2 is FQNNGV. CDR3 region: CASSFPPLSTYNEQFF. The DNA of the CDR3 is TGTGCCAGCAGCTTTCCTCCCCTTAGCACCTACAATGAGCAGTTCTTC.

This clone was detected a few times. The chain carries TRBV29-1 and TRBJ2-1; 10 nucleotides line up with TRBD2. Germline values: CDR1 SQVTM, CDR2 ANQGSEA. CDR3 size: 13 residues. With V trimmed by 7 bases and J by 7 bases, 7 bases remained unmatched. The CDR3, as DNA: TGCAGCGGGGGAGCGGGAGGGACAAATGAGCAGTTCTTC. Protein: CSGGAGGTNEQFF.

As DNA, the CDR3 is TGTGCCAGCAGCTTTAGTGGCGGGAGCTATCAAGAGACCCAGTACTTC. As protein: CASSFSGGSYQETQYF. The J gene is TRBJ2-5, the V gene TRBV5-6; 7 positions match TRBD2. The CDR3 contains 16 residues. The J segment lost 2 bases and the V segment lost 2 bases, leaving 9 bases of the junction unmatched. CDR1 and CDR2 from the germline V gene are SGHDT and YYEEEE. Based on the CDR3 plus reference TRBV5-6 and TRBJ2-5, the full variable domain is DAGVTQSPTHLIKTRGQQVTLRCSPKSGHDTVSWYQQALGQGPQFIFQYYEEEERQRGNFPDRFSGHQFPNYSSELNVNALLLGDSALYLCASSFSGGSYQETQYFGPGTRLLVL.

This clone was picked up one time. The chain recombines TRBV5-5 with TRBJ2-7, with TRBD2 matching 7 bases. The CDR3 consists of 14 residues. V gave up 4 bases and J gave up 2 bases; unmatched junction bases: 6. Per germline, CDR1 SGHKS and CDR2 YYEKEE (reference sequence). CDR3 loop: CASSTSGTTYEQYF. The CDR3 nucleotides are TGTGCCAGCAGCACATCCGGGACTACCTACGAGCAGTACTTC.

This clone was seen a handful of times. This chain joins TRBV5-4 and TRBJ2-3; the D gene is possibly TRBD2 (6 bases). CDR1 SGHNT and CDR2 YYREEE come from the germline V gene (reference sequence). Deletions cut 3 bases from V and 5 bases from J, with 10 bases between. The CDR3 contains 13 residues. CDR3: CASSWGLKDTQYF. CDR3 sequence (DNA): TGTGCCAGCAGCTGGGGACTCAAAGATACGCAGTATTTT.